The 10 T cell receptor beta chains below come from one sample, sequenced in a study of shared clonotypes between healthy human individuals. Measured with immunoSEQ multiplex PCR; TCRdb has only the in-frame clones, and not every one. The repertoire holds a few hundred thousand clones, with around 67% as singletons. The sample comprised memory CD4+ T cells sorted from blood. Subset here: CD45RA-negative fraction. These receptors were taken from a man aged 25-40 years in good health.

This clone was found many times. V gene TRBV27 combines with J gene TRBJ2-2; no definite D call. The V gene's germline CDR1 is MNHEY and CDR2 SMNVEV (reference sequence). Trimming removed 2 bases from V and 4 bases from J, with 11 bases in between. This CDR3 is 15 amino acids long. CDR3 nucleotides: TGTGCCAGCAGTTTAGTCCTTCTAGGCACCGGGGAGCTGTTTTTT. It yields the protein CASSLVLLGTGELFF.

This CDR3 reads CASSSDRLGKANTIYF. CDR3 sequence (DNA): TGTGCCAGCAGCTCTGACAGGCTAGGGAAAGCAAACACCATATATTTT. The chain recombines TRBV7-6 with TRBJ1-3; possible D gene TRBD1, 6 bases. V was trimmed by 4 bases and J by 6 bases, leaving 19 bases between them. Germline loops: CDR1 SGHVS, CDR2 FNYEAQ. CDR3 length: 16 amino acids.

V usage is TRBV19 and J usage is TRBJ1-2, with D uncertain. Germline V gene sequence: CDR1 LNHDA, CDR2 SQIVND (reference sequence). The CDR3 contains 12 residues. Trimming removed 10 bases at V and 3 bases at J, with 12 bases between. The CDR3 coding sequence is TGTGCCAACGTACCCGGGGACTATGGCTACACCTTC. Its protein is CANVPGDYGYTF.

The chain joins TRBV4-3 to TRBJ1-4; no firm D call. The CDR3 extends over 16 amino acids. V lost 1 base, J lost 4 bases, and 13 bases lay in between. Germline-derived CDR1 and CDR2 are LGHNA and YSLEER. The CDR3 bases are TGCGCCAGCAGCCAAGCGTTGGCCGGGTATAATGAAAAACTGTTTTTT. Its translation: CASSQALAGYNEKLFF.

The CDR3 coding sequence is TGTGCCAGCAGTGATCTAGCGGGGGGACTCTCCAATGAGCAGTTCTTC. Translation: CASSDLAGGLSNEQFF. The chain uses TRBV2 and TRBJ2-1; the match to TRBD2 covers 11 bases. Germline V lookup: CDR1 SNHLY, CDR2 FYNNEI. The CDR3 runs 16 residues. V lost 3 bases to trimming and J lost 6 bases; unmatched junction nucleotides: 7.

This chain joins TRBV11-2 and TRBJ2-7; weak D call: TRBD2 (5 bases). V lost 6 bases and J lost 3, with 21 bases in between. Germline V gives CDR1 SGHAT, CDR2 FQNNGV. The CDR3 is 16 amino acids. The CDR3 reads CASSSIRREAFYEQYF. The CDR3 DNA follows: TGTGCCAGCAGTTCAATTCGACGGGAAGCTTTCTACGAGCAGTACTTC.

The V gene is TRBV5-8, the J gene TRBJ2-3; tentative D call: TRBD2 (6 bases). V was cut by 0 bases and J by 6 bases, with 20 bases left in between. Germline V CDR1 and CDR2: SGHTS, YDEGEE. The CDR3 length is 17 residues. CDR3 amino acids: CASSLGTSREVSDTQYF. CDR3 DNA sequence: TGTGCCAGCAGCTTGGGTACCTCTAGGGAGGTCAGCGATACGCAGTATTTT. The variable domain in full, with the rest retrieved from reference TRBV5-8 and TRBJ2-3, is EAGVTQSPTHLIKTRGQQATLRCSPISGHTSVYWYQQALGLGLQFLLWYDEGEERNRGNFPPRFSGRQFPNYSSELNVNALELEDSALYLCASSLGTSREVSDTQYFGPGTRLTVL.

This clone was seen a single time. The rearrangement joins TRBV7-8 to TRBJ2-1; D perhaps matches TRBD2 (5 bases). The CDR3 is 16 residues long. Germline lookup yields CDR1 SGHVS and CDR2 FQNEAQ. Trimming shortened V by 4 bases and J by 2 bases, and 15 bases separated the two germline ends. CDR3 protein: CASSCAGSCPYNEQFF. In DNA, the CDR3 is TGTGCCAGCAGCTGCGCTGGGAGTTGCCCCTACAATGAGCAGTTCTTC.

The chain joins TRBV5-1 to TRBJ1-1; no reliable D call. CDR1 and CDR2 (germline): SGHRS, YFSETQ. V was cut by 3 bases and J by 5 bases, with 11 bases left in between. The CDR3 sequence is 13 residues long. The CDR3 region is CASSSHVGTEAFF. The CDR3 nucleotides are TGCGCCAGCAGCTCGCACGTAGGGACTGAAGCTTTCTTT.

This chain links TRBV28 with TRBJ2-7; D is ambiguous. The CDR3 covers 13 residues. Germline CDR1 is MDHEN and CDR2 is SYDVKM. The V end was cut by 5 bases, the J end by 4 bases, with 12 bases between. The CDR3 here is CASSPDPLYEQYF. For the CDR3, the DNA is TGTGCCAGCAGTCCCGACCCTCTATACGAGCAGTACTTC.